The rows below give T cell receptor beta chains drawn from one sample of a study of cytomegalovirus exposure and HLA in healthy donors. The method was immunoSEQ multiplex PCR; TCRdb's version includes in-frame clones alone and lacks a portion of them. The sample has 93,000 or so clones; roughly 80% are singletons. The sequenced sample consisted of PBMCs. All receptors derive from a man aged 45-65 years in good health and CMV-seropositive. Both conserved end residues are part of each CDR3. A D gene is named only where the DNA matches it firmly. Rows may omit the clone size; those that give it use once, few, many or a size class.

D gene: -; clone size: once; J gene: TRBJ1-2; V gene: TRBV4-2; CDR3 DNA: TGTGCCAGCAGCCAAGATGGGCGGGGGACGGATGGCTACACCTTC; CDR3 protein: CASSQDGRGTDGYTF
D gene: TRBD1; clone size: -; J gene: TRBJ2-5; V gene: TRBV11-1; CDR3 DNA: TGTGCCAGCAGCTCCCAAACGGACAGGTCCTCCAGGGTCCCTTACTTC; CDR3 protein: CASSSQTDRSSRVPYF
D gene: TRBD2; clone size: -; J gene: TRBJ2-7; V gene: TRBV5-6; CDR3 DNA: TGTGCCAGCAGCCTAAGACTAGCGGATTTCAACGAGCAGTACTTC; CDR3 protein: CASSLRLADFNEQYF
D gene: TRBD2; clone size: few; J gene: TRBJ2-2; V gene: TRBV7-3; CDR3 DNA: TGTGCCAGCAGCCAAAACGCGGGAGGGCTTGGGGAGCTGTTTTTT; CDR3 protein: CASSQNAGGLGELFF
D gene: TRBD2; clone size: -; J gene: TRBJ2-1; V gene: TRBV6-5; CDR3 DNA: TGTGCCAGCAGCTCCGGCGGGGGACCCTACAATGAGCAGTTCTTC; CDR3 protein: CASSSGGGPYNEQFF
D gene: -; clone size: -; J gene: TRBJ2-2; V gene: TRBV7-7; CDR3 DNA: TGTGCCAGCAGCTTAGAACAGAACACCGGGGAGCTGTTTTTT; CDR3 protein: CASSLEQNTGELFF
D gene: -; clone size: -; J gene: TRBJ2-3; V gene: TRBV18; CDR3 DNA: TGTGCCAGCTCACCGTTTAAGGGGCTTGATACGCAGTATTTT; CDR3 protein: CASSPFKGLDTQYF
D gene: -; clone size: -; J gene: TRBJ2-7; V gene: TRBV10-3; CDR3 DNA: TGTGCCATCAGTGCCCAGGCGGGAAGGGCCTCCTACGAGCAGTACTTC; CDR3 protein: CAISAQAGRASYEQYF
D gene: TRBD1; clone size: -; J gene: TRBJ2-1; V gene: TRBV27; CDR3 DNA: TGTGCCAGCAGTAAGACAGGGGTGAATGAGCAGTTCTTC; CDR3 protein: CASSKTGVNEQFF
D gene: -; clone size: -; J gene: TRBJ1-1; V gene: TRBV11-2; CDR3 DNA: TGTGCCAGCAGCTTTCATACAGGAACTCGAACGACTGAAGCTTTCTTT; CDR3 protein: CASSFHTGTRTTEAFF